This T cell receptor beta chain derives from a study of cytomegalovirus exposure and HLA in healthy donors. Study-wide context: In a previous analysis, 110 million or so unique TCR beta sequences were found from 170 million or so T cells. Study-level points and caveats: A missense DCLRE1C variant was associated with V- and J-gene trimming of TCR beta chains in a later analysis, and an independent cohort replicated the association. DRB1 had the most TCR associations and HLA-C the fewest, a later analysis found, with rates varying by HLA locus.

The CDR3 spans 12 residues. Per germline, CDR1 SGHNT and CDR2 YYREEE (reference sequence). PCR involved 60 Vbeta and 13 Jbeta primers. TCRdb keeps only in-frame clones here, not all; method: immunoSEQ multiplex PCR. The repertoire has under 200,000 clones, approximately 78% of them found once; the top ten carry more than 8%. Regarding this clone: Its antigen is as yet unknown.

This clonotype originated in a male donor in good health and CMV-seropositive. This rearrangement joins TRBV5-4 to TRBJ2-5, with D uncertain. Near its end, the DNA agrees better with TRBJ2-7, so the J call may be wrong. The sample consisted of PBMCs. CDR3 sequence (DNA): TGTGCCAGCAGCTTAACCCCCTACGAGCAGTACTTC. Translating gives CASSLTPYEQYF.